The subject of this entry is one TCR beta chain. As yet, its antigen is unknown. The iRepertoire nested amplicon-rescue multiplex PCR amplified TCR alpha and beta CDR3s from RNA. One-step reverse transcription and amplification started from approximately 100-400 ng of tissue mRNA or PBMC total RNA. One entry per CDR3 protein, called by TCRdb with MiXCR from the multiplex PCR reads. The table lists around 120,000 distinct CDR3 sequences, approximately 26% of them singletons. This specimen comes from a study of glioma-infiltrating T cells. Trimming at V came to 6 bases and at J to 8 bases, leaving 21 bases not matched to a gene. Germline lookup yields CDR1 SEHNR and CDR2 FQNEAQ (reference sequence). The CDR3 runs to 17 residues. Regarding the study as a whole: CDR3 overlap between tissue and blood was very small. Tissue-blood divergence was below expectation in non-neoplastic patients, above in gliomas.

This clonotype was obtained from a human donor with low-grade glioma or glioblastoma, undergoing nonglioma brain surgery, or in good health (not recorded which). V usage is TRBV7-9 and J usage is TRBJ1-2; 7 bases align to TRBD1. The sequenced sample was glioma tissue, nonneoplastic brain tissue, or PBMCs (not recorded which). The CDR3 DNA sequence: TGTGCCAGCAGTTTGAGTCCACGGCAGGGGGGCCTGGAGGGCTACACCTTC. Amino acid sequence: CASSLSPRQGGLEGYTF. The full variable domain, rest sourced from reference TRBV7-9 and TRBJ1-2, is DTGVSQNPRHKITKRGQNVTFRCDPISEHNRLYWYRQTLGQGPEFLTYFQNEAQLEKSRLLSDRFSAERPKGSFSTLEIQRTEQGDSAMYLCASSLSPRQGGLEGYTFGSGTRLTVV.